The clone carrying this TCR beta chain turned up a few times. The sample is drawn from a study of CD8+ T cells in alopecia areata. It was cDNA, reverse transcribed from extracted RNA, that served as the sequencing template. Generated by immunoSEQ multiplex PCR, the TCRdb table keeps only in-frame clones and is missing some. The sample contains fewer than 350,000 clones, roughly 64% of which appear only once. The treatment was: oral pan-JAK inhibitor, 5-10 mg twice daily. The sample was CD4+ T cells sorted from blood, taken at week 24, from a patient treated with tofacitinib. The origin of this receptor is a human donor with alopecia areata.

CDR3 sequence (DNA): TGTGCCTGCAAGGGGCATTACGAGCAGTACTTC. Encoded protein: CACKGHYEQYF. The chain recombines TRBV28 with TRBJ2-7, with D possibly being TRBD1 (5 bases). In germline, CDR1 is MDHEN, CDR2 SYDVKM. Between the trimmed V and J ends, which lost 11 bases and 4 bases, there was a span of 12 bases. This CDR3 has 11 residues.